This T cell receptor beta chain was sequenced during a study of cytomegalovirus exposure and HLA in healthy donors. V gave up 3 bases and J gave up 0 bases; unmatched junction bases: 2. This CDR3 region has 15 residues. The V gene's germline CDR1 is SGHDT and CDR2 YYEEEE. The study, taken as a whole, reports: A later analysis associated 16,951 TCR beta sequences with HLA alleles at a 0.05 false discovery rate. Presence/absence analyses assumed roughly uniform sequencing depth across donors, which may not hold. Most observed TCR sequences were rare, whereas some public TCRs were detected in many donors. TRBV6-2, TRBV6-3 and some other V segments were unresolvable in 87-base-pair reads.

For this clone: What it binds is not known.

PCR employed 60 Vbeta and 13 Jbeta primers. Generated by immunoSEQ multiplex PCR, the TCRdb table keeps only in-frame clones and is missing some. Among about 100,000 clones listed, around 80% were seen once. This receptor was obtained from a man younger than 45 in good health and CMV-seronegative. The chain links TRBV5-6 to TRBJ1-5; 8 positions agree with TRBD1. Sequencing used PBMCs. The CDR3 bases are TGTGCCAGCAGCTATACAGGGGGTAGCAATCAGCCCCAGCATTTT. It specifies CASSYTGGSNQPQHF.